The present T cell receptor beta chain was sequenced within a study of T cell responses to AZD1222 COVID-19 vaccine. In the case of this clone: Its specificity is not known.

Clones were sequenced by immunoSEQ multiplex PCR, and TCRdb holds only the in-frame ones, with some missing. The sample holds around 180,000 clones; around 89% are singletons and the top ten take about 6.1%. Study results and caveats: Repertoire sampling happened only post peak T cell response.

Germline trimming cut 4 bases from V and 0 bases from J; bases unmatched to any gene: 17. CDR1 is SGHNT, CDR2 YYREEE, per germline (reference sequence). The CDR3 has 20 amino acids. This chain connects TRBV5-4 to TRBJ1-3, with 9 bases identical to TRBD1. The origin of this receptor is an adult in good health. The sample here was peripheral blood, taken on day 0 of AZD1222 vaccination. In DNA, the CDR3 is TGTGCCAGCAGCGCCCGGTTCCGGGACAGGGAACGCTTCTCTGGAAACACCATATATTTT. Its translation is CASSARFRDRERFSGNTIYF.